The clone carrying this TCR beta chain turned up a few times. This entry comes from a study of T cells in Graves' hyperthyroidism and ophthalmopathy. Amplification targeted TCR beta CDR3 regions from RNA transcripts. When the TCR CDR3 underwent first-round RT-PCR, the HTBI primer set was used. TCRdb analysed the multiplex PCR reads with MiXCR anew, one entry per CDR3 protein. The sample has approximately 530,000 distinct CDR3 sequences; less than 20% are singletons. CDR1 is SNHLY and CDR2 is FYNNEI in the germline V gene. The V gene end was trimmed by 5 bases and the J gene end by 7 bases; junction bases not matched to a gene: 4. The CDR3 runs to 14 residues.

The receptor was derived from a middle-aged man with Graves' ophthalmopathy. Sequencing was done on a sample of blood. V and J are TRBV2 and TRBJ1-5; 11 bases are shared with TRBD1. CDR3 coding DNA: TGTGCCAGCAGTTGGGGGGACAGGGGGCAGCCCCAGCATTTT. Its translation: CASSWGDRGQPQHF.